Listed below are T cell receptor beta chains from one sample, sequenced in a study of cytomegalovirus exposure and HLA in healthy donors. This table comes from immunoSEQ multiplex PCR, and its TCRdb copy is limited to in-frame clones, with some not included. Of more than 65,000 clones detected, approximately 96% appear once; the ten largest clones hold under 1.5%. Input material: PBMCs. These receptors all stem from a woman aged 18-35 years in good health and CMV-seronegative. CDR3s include the opening cysteine and the closing phenylalanine or tryptophan. A D gene is named only where the DNA matches it firmly. The size of a clone is reported for some rows only, either as once, few or many, or as a class for expanded clones.

cdr3_aa: CASSQPFGLAGVIEQFF
cdr3_nt: TGTGCCAGCAGTCAACCCTTCGGACTAGCGGGAGTTATCGAGCAGTTCTTC
d_call: TRBD2
j_call: TRBJ2-1
clone_size: NA
v_call: TRBV28

cdr3_aa: CASSQDPSEKLFF
cdr3_nt: TGTGCCAGCAGCCAAGATCCGAGCGAAAAACTGTTTTTT
d_call: NA
j_call: TRBJ1-4
clone_size: NA
v_call: TRBV14

cdr3_aa: CASSYGSSYNSPLHF
cdr3_nt: TGTGCCAGCAGTTATGGCAGCTCCTATAATTCACCCCTCCACTTT
d_call: NA
j_call: TRBJ1-6
clone_size: NA
v_call: TRBV6-5

cdr3_aa: CASSLTLAVSTDTQYF
cdr3_nt: TGTGCCAGCAGCTTGACACTAGCGGTTAGCACAGATACGCAGTATTTT
d_call: TRBD2
j_call: TRBJ2-3
clone_size: NA
v_call: TRBV9

cdr3_aa: CATTGSTDTQYF
cdr3_nt: TGTGCCACGACAGGGTCCACAGATACGCAGTATTTT
d_call: TRBD1
j_call: TRBJ2-3
clone_size: NA
v_call: TRBV28

cdr3_aa: CASSPGQGSEAFF
cdr3_nt: TGTGCCAGCTCACCAGGACAGGGGTCTGAAGCTTTCTTT
d_call: TRBD1
j_call: TRBJ1-1
clone_size: NA
v_call: TRBV18

cdr3_aa: CASSKRLGQGSHEQYF
cdr3_nt: TGTGCCAGCAGCAAAAGGCTGGGACAAGGGTCGCACGAGCAGTACTTC
d_call: NA
j_call: TRBJ2-7
clone_size: NA
v_call: TRBV11-2

cdr3_aa: CASSLGAMSEKLFF
cdr3_nt: TGTGCCAGCAGTTTGGGGGCTATGAGTGAAAAACTGTTTTTT
d_call: NA
j_call: TRBJ1-4
clone_size: few
v_call: TRBV28

cdr3_aa: CASSVTSTSTGGDGYTF
cdr3_nt: TGTGCCAGCAGCGTAACTAGTACGTCGACAGGGGGCGATGGCTACACCTTC
d_call: TRBD1
j_call: TRBJ1-2
clone_size: NA
v_call: TRBV9

cdr3_aa: CASSQMVDGYTF
cdr3_nt: TGTGCCAGCAGCCAAATGGTAGATGGCTACACCTTC
d_call: NA
j_call: TRBJ1-2
clone_size: NA
v_call: TRBV7-9

cdr3_aa: CASSVSGSSYNEQFF
cdr3_nt: TGTGCCAGCAGTGTTAGCGGAAGCTCCTACAATGAGCAGTTCTTC
d_call: NA
j_call: TRBJ2-1
clone_size: once
v_call: TRBV6-1

cdr3_aa: CASSRTSGRYEQFF
cdr3_nt: TGTGCCAGCAGTCGGACTAGCGGGAGGTATGAGCAGTTCTTC
d_call: TRBD2
j_call: TRBJ2-1
clone_size: NA
v_call: TRBV6-5

cdr3_aa: CASKDRAAYYGYTF
cdr3_nt: TGTGCCAGCAAAGACAGGGCTGCCTACTATGGCTACACCTTC
d_call: TRBD1
j_call: TRBJ1-2
clone_size: NA
v_call: TRBV28

cdr3_aa: CASSLRERGGELFF
cdr3_nt: TGTGCCAGCAGCTTAAGGGAGCGGGGCGGGGAGCTGTTTTTT
d_call: TRBD2
j_call: TRBJ2-2
clone_size: few
v_call: TRBV13

cdr3_aa: CASSESNRNQPQHF
cdr3_nt: TGTGCCAGCAGTGAATCCAACAGGAATCAGCCCCAGCATTTT
d_call: NA
j_call: TRBJ1-5
clone_size: NA
v_call: TRBV2

cdr3_aa: CASSQVTGKGYTF
cdr3_nt: TGCGCCAGCAGCCAAGTAACGGGGAAGGGCTACACCTTC
d_call: NA
j_call: TRBJ1-2
clone_size: NA
v_call: TRBV4-1

cdr3_aa: CASSDRGNEQFF
cdr3_nt: TGCGCCAGCAGCGACAGGGGGAATGAGCAGTTCTTC
d_call: TRBD1
j_call: TRBJ2-1
clone_size: NA
v_call: TRBV5-1

cdr3_aa: CATALAGAIKGTYEQYF
cdr3_nt: TGTGCCACCGCACTAGCGGGAGCTATAAAAGGGACCTACGAGCAGTACTTC
d_call: TRBD2
j_call: TRBJ2-7
clone_size: NA
v_call: TRBV28

cdr3_aa: CASSVGTGRNEKLFF
cdr3_nt: TGTGCCAGCAGCGTTGGGACAGGACGTAATGAAAAACTGTTTTTT
d_call: TRBD1
j_call: TRBJ1-4
clone_size: NA
v_call: TRBV9

cdr3_aa: CATATLSRGWALNEQFF
cdr3_nt: TGTGCCACCGCGACATTAAGTAGGGGGTGGGCTCTCAATGAGCAGTTCTTC
d_call: NA
j_call: TRBJ2-1
clone_size: NA
v_call: TRBV19

cdr3_aa: CASSYRDRKEQYF
cdr3_nt: TGTGCCAGCAGCTACCGGGACAGGAAGGAGCAGTACTTC
d_call: TRBD1
j_call: TRBJ2-7
clone_size: NA
v_call: TRBV5-6

cdr3_aa: CASSQGVLGAEAFF
cdr3_nt: TGCGCCAGCAGCCAGGGGGTTCTGGGGGCTGAAGCTTTCTTT
d_call: TRBD1
j_call: TRBJ1-1
clone_size: NA
v_call: TRBV5-1